This T cell receptor (beta chain) comes out of a study of identifying expanded T cells in peripheral blood. Study-level results: Technical replicates showed around 1.2 changed clones; two weeks roughly 16; four weeks 19. Clone count variance between two-week samples rose with total template count.

Notes on this clone: What it binds is not known.

Generated by immunoSEQ multiplex PCR, the TCRdb table keeps only in-frame clones and is missing some. This sample has 75,000 to 90,000 clones, with approximately 90% found just once. The CDR3 sequence is 17 residues long. V lost 4 bases to trimming and J lost 4 bases, with 22 bases between them. Germline V CDR1 and CDR2: SGHRS, YFSETQ. The sample consisted of blood. This rearrangement joins TRBV5-1 to TRBJ2-3; possible D gene TRBD1, 6 bases. This receptor was taken from a person between 18 and 75 years old in good health. CDR3 in amino acids: CASSPYDSGVKSDTQYF. The DNA of the CDR3 is TGCGCCAGCAGCCCTTACGACTCAGGGGTTAAGTCAGATACGCAGTATTTT.